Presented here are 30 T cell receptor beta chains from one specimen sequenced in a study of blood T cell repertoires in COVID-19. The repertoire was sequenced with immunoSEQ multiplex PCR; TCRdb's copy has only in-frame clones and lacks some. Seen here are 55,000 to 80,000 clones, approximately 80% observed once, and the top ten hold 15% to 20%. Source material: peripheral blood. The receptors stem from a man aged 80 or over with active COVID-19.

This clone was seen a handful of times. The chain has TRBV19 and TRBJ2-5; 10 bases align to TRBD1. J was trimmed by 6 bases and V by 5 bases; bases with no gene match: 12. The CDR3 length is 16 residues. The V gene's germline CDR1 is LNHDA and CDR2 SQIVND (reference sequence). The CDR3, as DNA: TGTGCCAGTAGTCCCCGGGACAGGGGAGGCTTTAAGACCCAGTACTTC. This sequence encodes CASSPRDRGGFKTQYF.

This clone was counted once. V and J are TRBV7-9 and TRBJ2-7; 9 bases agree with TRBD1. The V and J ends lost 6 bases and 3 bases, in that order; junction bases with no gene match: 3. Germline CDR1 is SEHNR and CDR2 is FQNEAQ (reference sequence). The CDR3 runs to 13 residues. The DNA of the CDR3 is TGTGCCAGCAGGGGGGGACAGGGCTACGAGCAGTACTTC. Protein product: CASRGGQGYEQYF.

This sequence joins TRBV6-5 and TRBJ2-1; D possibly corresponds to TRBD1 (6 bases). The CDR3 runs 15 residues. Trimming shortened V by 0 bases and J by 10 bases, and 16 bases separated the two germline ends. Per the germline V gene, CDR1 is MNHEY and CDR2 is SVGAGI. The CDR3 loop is CASSYSVTGTWEQFF. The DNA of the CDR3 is TGTGCCAGCAGTTACTCCGTAACAGGGACCTGGGAGCAGTTCTTC.

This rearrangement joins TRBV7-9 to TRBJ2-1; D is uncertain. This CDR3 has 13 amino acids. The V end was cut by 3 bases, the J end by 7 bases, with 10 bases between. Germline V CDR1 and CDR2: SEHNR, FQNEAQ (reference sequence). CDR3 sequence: CASSFLSGNEQFF. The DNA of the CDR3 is TGTGCCAGCAGCTTTTTATCCGGGAATGAGCAGTTCTTC.

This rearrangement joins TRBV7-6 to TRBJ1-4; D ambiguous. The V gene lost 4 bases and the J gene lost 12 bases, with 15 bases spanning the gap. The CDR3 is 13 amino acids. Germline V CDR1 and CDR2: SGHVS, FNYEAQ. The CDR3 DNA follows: TGTGCCAGCAGCTCGGCCTGGGGAGGAGAACTGTTTTTT. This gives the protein CASSSAWGGELFF.

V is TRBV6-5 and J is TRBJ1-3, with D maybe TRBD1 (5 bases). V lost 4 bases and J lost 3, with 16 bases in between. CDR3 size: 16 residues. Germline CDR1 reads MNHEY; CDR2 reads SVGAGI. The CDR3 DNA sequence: TGTGCCAGCAGTTTTGCTCCCCAGGGCGGTGGAAACACCATATATTTT. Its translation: CASSFAPQGGGNTIYF.

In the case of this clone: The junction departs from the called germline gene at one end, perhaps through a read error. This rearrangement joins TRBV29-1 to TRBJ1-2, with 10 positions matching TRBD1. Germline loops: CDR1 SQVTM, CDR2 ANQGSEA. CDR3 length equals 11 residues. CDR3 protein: CSVAGQGNAIF. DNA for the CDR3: TGCAGCGTTGCGGGACAGGGGAATGCCATCTTC. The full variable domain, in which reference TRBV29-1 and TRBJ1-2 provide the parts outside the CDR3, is SAVISQKPSRDICQRGTSLTIQCQVDSQVTMMFWYRQQPGQSLTLIATANQGSEATYESGFVIDKFPISRPNLTFSTLTVSNMSPEDSSIYLCSVAGQGNAIFGSGTRLTVV.

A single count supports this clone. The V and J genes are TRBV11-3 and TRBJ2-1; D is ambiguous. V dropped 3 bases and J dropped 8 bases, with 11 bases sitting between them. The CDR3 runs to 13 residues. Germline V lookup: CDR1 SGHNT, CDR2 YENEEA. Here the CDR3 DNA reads TGTGCCAGCAGCTTGAGAATGGGCGATGAGCAGTTCTTC. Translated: CASSLRMGDEQFF.

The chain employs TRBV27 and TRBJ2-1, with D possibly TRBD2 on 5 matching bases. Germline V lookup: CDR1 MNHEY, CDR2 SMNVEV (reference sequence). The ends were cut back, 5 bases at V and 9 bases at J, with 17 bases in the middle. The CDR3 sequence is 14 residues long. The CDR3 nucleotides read TGTGCCAGCAGTCCTAGCTTTGAGAGGGCTGAGCAGTTCTTC. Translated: CASSPSFERAEQFF.

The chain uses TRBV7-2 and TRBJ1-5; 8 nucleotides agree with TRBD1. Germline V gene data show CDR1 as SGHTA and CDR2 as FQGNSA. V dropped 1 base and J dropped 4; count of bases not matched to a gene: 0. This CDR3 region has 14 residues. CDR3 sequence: CASSLGTGNQPQHF. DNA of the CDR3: TGTGCCAGCAGCTTAGGGACAGGGAATCAGCCCCAGCATTTT.

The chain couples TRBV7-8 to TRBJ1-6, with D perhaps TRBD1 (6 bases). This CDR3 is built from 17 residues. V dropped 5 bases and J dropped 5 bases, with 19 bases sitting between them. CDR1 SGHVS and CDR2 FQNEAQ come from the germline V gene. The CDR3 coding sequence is TGTGCCAGCAGCACGAAACAGGGCCTCCCCAATAATTCACCCCTCCACTTT. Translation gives CASSTKQGLPNNSPLHF.

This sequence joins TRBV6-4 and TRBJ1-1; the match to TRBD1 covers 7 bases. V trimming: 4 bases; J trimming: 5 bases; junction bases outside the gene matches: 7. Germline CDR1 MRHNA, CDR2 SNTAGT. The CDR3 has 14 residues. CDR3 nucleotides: TGTGCCAGCAGTGTGAAACAGGGGAGTACTGAAGCTTTCTTT. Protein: CASSVKQGSTEAFF.

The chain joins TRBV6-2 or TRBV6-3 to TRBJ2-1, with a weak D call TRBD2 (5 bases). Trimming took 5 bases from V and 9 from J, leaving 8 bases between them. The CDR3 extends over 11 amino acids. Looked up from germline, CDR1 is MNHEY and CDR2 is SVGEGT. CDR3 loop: CASSGLFEQFF. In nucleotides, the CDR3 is TGTGCCAGCAGTGGACTGTTTGAGCAGTTCTTC.

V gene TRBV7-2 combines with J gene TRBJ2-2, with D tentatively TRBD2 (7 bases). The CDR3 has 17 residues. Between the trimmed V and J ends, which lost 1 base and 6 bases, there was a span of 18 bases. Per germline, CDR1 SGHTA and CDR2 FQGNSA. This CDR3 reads CASSLDHQRGGAGELFF. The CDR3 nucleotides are TGTGCCAGCAGCTTAGACCACCAAAGAGGGGGGGCCGGGGAGCTGTTTTTT.

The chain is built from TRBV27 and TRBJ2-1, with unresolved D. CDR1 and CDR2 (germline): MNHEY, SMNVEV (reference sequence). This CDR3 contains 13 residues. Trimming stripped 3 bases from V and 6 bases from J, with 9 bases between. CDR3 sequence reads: CASSFRFRNEQFF. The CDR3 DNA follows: TGTGCCAGCAGTTTCCGTTTTCGCAATGAGCAGTTCTTC.

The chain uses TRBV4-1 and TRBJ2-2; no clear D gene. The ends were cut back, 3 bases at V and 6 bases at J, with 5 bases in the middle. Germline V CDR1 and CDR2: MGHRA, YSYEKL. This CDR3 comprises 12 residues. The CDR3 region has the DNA TGCGCCAGCAGCCAGTATCCCGGGGAGCTGTTTTTT. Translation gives CASSQYPGELFF.

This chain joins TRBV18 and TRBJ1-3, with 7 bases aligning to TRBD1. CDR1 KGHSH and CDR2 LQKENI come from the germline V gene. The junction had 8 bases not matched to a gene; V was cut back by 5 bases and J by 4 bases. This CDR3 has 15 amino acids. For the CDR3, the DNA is TGTGCCAGCTCAGCGAACAGGGGTGGAGGAAACACCATATATTTT. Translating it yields CASSANRGGGNTIYF.

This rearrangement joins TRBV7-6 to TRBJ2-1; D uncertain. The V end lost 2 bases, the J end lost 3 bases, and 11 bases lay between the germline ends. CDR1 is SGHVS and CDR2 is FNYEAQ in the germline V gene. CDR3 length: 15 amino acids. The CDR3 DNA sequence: TGTGCCAGCAGCTTATACCAGGCCGTCTACAATGAGCAGTTCTTC. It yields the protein CASSLYQAVYNEQFF.

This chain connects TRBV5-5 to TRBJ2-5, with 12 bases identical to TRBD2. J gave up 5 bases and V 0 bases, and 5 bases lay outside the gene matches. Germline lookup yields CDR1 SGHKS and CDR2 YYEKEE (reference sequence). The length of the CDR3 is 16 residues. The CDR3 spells CASSLELAGGRETQYF. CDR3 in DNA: TGTGCCAGCAGCTTGGAGCTAGCGGGGGGGCGGGAGACCCAGTACTTC.

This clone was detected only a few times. The CDR3 protein is CASSFRLADEQYF. In DNA form, the CDR3 reads TGTGCCAGCAGTTTTAGACTAGCCGACGAGCAGTACTTC. The genes are TRBV28 and TRBJ2-7; TRBD2 aligns across 7 bases. The CDR3 has 13 residues. The germline V gene has CDR1 MDHEN and CDR2 SYDVKM. Trimming at V came to 3 bases and at J to 5 bases, leaving 4 bases not matched to a gene. The full variable domain, its missing parts supplied by reference TRBV28 and TRBJ2-7, is DVKVTQSSRYLVKRTGEKVFLECVQDMDHENMFWYRQDPGLGLRLIYFSYDVKMKEKGDIPEGYSVSREKKERFSLILESASTNQTSMYLCASSFRLADEQYFGPGTRLTVT.

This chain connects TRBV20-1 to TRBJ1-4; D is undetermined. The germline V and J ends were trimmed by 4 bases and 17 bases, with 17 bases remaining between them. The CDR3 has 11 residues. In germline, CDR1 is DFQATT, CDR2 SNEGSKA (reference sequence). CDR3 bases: TGCAGTGCTACGGGCCAGAGGGAGGTTTTTTTT. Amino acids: CSATGQREVFF.

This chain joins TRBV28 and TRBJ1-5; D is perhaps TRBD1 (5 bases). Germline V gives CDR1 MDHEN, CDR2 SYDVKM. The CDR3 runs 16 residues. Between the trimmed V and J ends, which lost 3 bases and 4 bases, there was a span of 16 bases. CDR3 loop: CASSFRAIATNQPQHF. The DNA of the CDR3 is TGTGCCAGCAGTTTCAGGGCAATCGCCACTAATCAGCCCCAGCATTTT.

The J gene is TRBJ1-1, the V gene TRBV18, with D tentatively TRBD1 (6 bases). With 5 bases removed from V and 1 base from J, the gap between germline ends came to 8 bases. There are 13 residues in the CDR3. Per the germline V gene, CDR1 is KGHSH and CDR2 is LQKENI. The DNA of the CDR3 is TGTGCCAGCTCATCGGACAGGAACACTGAAGCTTTCTTT. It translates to CASSSDRNTEAFF.

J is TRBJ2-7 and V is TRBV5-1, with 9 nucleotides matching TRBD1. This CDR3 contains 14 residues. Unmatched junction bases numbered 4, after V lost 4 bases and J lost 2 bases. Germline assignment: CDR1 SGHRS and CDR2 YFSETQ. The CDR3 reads CASSAGTGPYEQYF. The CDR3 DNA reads TGCGCCAGCAGCGCCGGGACAGGGCCCTACGAGCAGTACTTC.

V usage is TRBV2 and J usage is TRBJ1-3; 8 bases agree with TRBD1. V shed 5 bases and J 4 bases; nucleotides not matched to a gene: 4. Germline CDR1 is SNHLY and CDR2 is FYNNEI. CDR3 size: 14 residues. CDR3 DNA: TGTGCCAGCAGTAGACAGGGGCTGGGAAACACCATATATTTT. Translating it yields CASSRQGLGNTIYF.

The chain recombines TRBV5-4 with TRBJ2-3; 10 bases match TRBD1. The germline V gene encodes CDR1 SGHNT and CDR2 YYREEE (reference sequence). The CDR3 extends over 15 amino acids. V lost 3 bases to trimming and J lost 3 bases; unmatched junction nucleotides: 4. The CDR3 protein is CASSSRTGGTDTQYF. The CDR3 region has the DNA TGTGCCAGCAGCTCCCGGACAGGGGGGACAGATACGCAGTATTTT. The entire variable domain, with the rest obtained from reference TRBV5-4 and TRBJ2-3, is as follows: ETGVTQSPTHLIKTRGQQVTLRCSSQSGHNTVSWYQQALGQGPQFIFQYYREEENGRGNFPPRFSGLQFPNYSSELNVNALELDDSALYLCASSSRTGGTDTQYFGPGTRLTVL.

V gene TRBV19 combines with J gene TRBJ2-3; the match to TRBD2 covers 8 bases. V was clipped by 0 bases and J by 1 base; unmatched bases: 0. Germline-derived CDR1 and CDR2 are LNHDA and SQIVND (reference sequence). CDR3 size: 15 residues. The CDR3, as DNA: TGTGCCAGTAGTATAGAAGCGGGGGGCACAGATACGCAGTATTTT. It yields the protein CASSIEAGGTDTQYF.

The CDR3, as DNA: TGTGCCAGCAGCCTTGGGACAGCCTCCTACAATGAGCAGTTCTTC. Translating it yields CASSLGTASYNEQFF. This rearrangement joins TRBV7-2 to TRBJ2-1; 7 bases match TRBD1. The germline gives CDR1 SGHTA, CDR2 FQGNSA. Germline trimming cut 5 bases from V and 0 bases from J; bases unmatched to any gene: 4. The CDR3 runs to 15 residues.

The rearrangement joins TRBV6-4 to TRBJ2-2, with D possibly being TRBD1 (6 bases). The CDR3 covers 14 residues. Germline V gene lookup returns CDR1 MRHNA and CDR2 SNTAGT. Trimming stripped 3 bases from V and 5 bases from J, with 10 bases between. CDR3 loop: CASSEIQGTGELFF. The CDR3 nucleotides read TGTGCCAGCAGTGAGATACAGGGTACCGGGGAGCTGTTTTTT.

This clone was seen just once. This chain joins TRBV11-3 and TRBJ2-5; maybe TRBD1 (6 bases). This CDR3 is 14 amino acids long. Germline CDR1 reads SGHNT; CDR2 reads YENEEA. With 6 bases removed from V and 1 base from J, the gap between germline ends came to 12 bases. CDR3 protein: CASSLTDSQETQYF. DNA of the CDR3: TGTGCCAGCAGTCTCACGGACAGCCAAGAGACCCAGTACTTC.